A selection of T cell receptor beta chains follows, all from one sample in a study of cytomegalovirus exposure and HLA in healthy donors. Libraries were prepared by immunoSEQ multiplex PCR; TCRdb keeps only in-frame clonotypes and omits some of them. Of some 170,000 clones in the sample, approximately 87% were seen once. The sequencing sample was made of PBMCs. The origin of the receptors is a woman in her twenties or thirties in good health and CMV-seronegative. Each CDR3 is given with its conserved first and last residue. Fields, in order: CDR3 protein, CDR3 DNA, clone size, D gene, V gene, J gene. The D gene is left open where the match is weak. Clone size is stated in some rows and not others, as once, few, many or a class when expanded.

CASSFGTSGANEQFF	TGTGCCAGCAGCTTCGGGACTAGCGGGGCGAATGAGCAGTTCTTC	NA	TRBD2	TRBV7-6	TRBJ2-1
CASSVLHGGEKLFF	TGTGCCAGTAGTGTCCTACATGGGGGCGAAAAACTGTTTTTT	NA	NA	TRBV19	TRBJ1-4
CASTHGGSPLHF	TGTGCCAGCACTCATGGGGGGTCACCCCTCCACTTT	NA	NA	TRBV7-9	TRBJ1-6
CASSQDSSNTGELFF	TGCGCCAGCAGCCAAGATTCGTCCAACACCGGGGAGCTGTTTTTT	NA	NA	TRBV4-3	TRBJ2-2
CASSLSTAYSSYEQYF	TGTGCCAGCAGTTTATCGACAGCGTATAGCTCCTACGAGCAGTACTTC	NA	NA	TRBV27	TRBJ2-7
CASSEVSGGGTGELFF	TGTGCCAGCAGTGAAGTTAGCGGGGGGGGGACCGGGGAGCTGTTTTTT	NA	TRBD2	TRBV6-1	TRBJ2-2
CASSPDRLAGNTDTQYF	TGTGCCAGCAGCCCAGATCGCCTAGCGGGGAACACAGATACGCAGTATTTT	NA	TRBD2	TRBV7-9	TRBJ2-3
CASSYSGRYQETQYF	TGTGCCAGCAGTTATAGCGGGAGGTACCAAGAGACCCAGTACTTC	NA	TRBD2	TRBV2	TRBJ2-5
CASLRLSSGNTIYF	TGTGCCAGCTTGAGGCTAAGCTCTGGAAACACCATATATTTT	NA	NA	TRBV2	TRBJ1-3
CASSLGTGASYEQYF	TGCGCCAGCAGCCTTGGGACAGGGGCGTCCTACGAGCAGTACTTC	NA	TRBD1	TRBV4-1	TRBJ2-7
CASSRWDRTNYGYTF	TGCGCCAGCAGCCGGTGGGACAGAACTAACTATGGCTACACCTTC	NA	TRBD1	TRBV5-1	TRBJ1-2
CASSAGGYF	TGCGCCAGCAGTGCCGGGGGGTACTTC	once	NA	TRBV10-1	TRBJ2-7
CASSLAHRGRTGELFF	TGTGCCAGCAGCTTGGCCCACAGGGGAAGGACCGGGGAGCTGTTTTTT	NA	TRBD1	TRBV5-6	TRBJ2-2
CASSVYEAASYGYTF	TGTGCCAGCAGCGTATACGAGGCCGCTAGCTATGGCTACACCTTC	NA	NA	TRBV9	TRBJ1-2
CASSQEGAAYEQYF	TGTGCCAGCAGCCAAGAGGGGGCCGCCTACGAGCAGTACTTC	NA	NA	TRBV14	TRBJ2-7
CASSLDQGGTEAFF	TGTGCCAGCAGCTTGGATCAGGGCGGCACTGAAGCTTTCTTT	NA	NA	TRBV5-6	TRBJ1-1
CASSPNAGQTGELFF	TGTGCCAGCTCACCCAATGCGGGTCAGACCGGGGAGCTGTTTTTT	NA	NA	TRBV18	TRBJ2-2
CASSPAGSWTGVGGNTEAFF	TGTGCCAGCAGTCCCGCGGGTTCCTGGACAGGGGTTGGTGGGAACACTGAAGCTTTCTTT	NA	TRBD1	TRBV27	TRBJ1-1
CASSYSAGTVGLYGYTF	TGTGCCAGCAGTTACTCTGCCGGGACAGTAGGACTCTATGGCTACACCTTC	NA	TRBD1	TRBV27	TRBJ1-2
CASSYSHSYRVVSDTGELFF	TGTGCCAGCAGTTATTCCCACTCCTACAGGGTCGTTTCGGACACCGGGGAGCTGTTTTTT	NA	NA	TRBV27	TRBJ2-2
CASSLPGLAGSEQFF	TGCGCCAGCAGCTTACCGGGACTAGCGGGGAGCGAGCAGTTCTTC	NA	TRBD2	TRBV5-1	TRBJ2-1
CASSSRTGNTEAFF	TGCGCCAGCAGCTCTCGGACGGGGAATACTGAAGCTTTCTTT	NA	NA	TRBV5-1	TRBJ1-1
CASSQVIMAANEQFF	TGCGCCAGCAGCCAAGTGATCATGGCGGCCAATGAGCAGTTCTTC	NA	NA	TRBV4-3	TRBJ2-1
CALTRTASYEQYF	TGTGCCCTAACTAGGACAGCCTCCTACGAGCAGTACTTC	NA	NA	TRBV2	TRBJ2-7
CASRISGGAVTDTQYF	TGCGCCAGCAGGATAAGCGGGGGGGCCGTAACAGATACGCAGTATTTT	NA	TRBD2	TRBV5-1	TRBJ2-3
CSINRGNTEAFF	TGCAGCATCAACAGGGGAAACACTGAAGCTTTCTTT	NA	TRBD1	TRBV29-1	TRBJ1-1
CASSQDRQGSYGYTF	TGCGCCAGCAGCCAAGACCGCCAGGGGTCCTATGGCTACACCTTC	NA	NA	TRBV4-1	TRBJ1-2
CASSPVREGETF	TGTGCCAGCAGCCCGGTCCGGGAGGGGGAAACCTTC	few	NA	TRBV2	TRBJ1-2
CASSVAVLAGGADTQYF	TGTGCCAGCAGCGTAGCCGTACTAGCGGGGGGTGCAGATACGCAGTATTTT	NA	TRBD2	TRBV9	TRBJ2-3
CASSVDDRATLNEQFF	TGTGCCAGCAGCGTAGATGACAGGGCCACACTCAATGAGCAGTTCTTC	NA	TRBD1	TRBV9	TRBJ2-1
CASSLTSGSYEQYF	TGTGCCAGCAGCTTGACTAGCGGCTCCTACGAGCAGTACTTC	NA	TRBD2	TRBV11-2	TRBJ2-7
CANSGGTRGNEQFF	TGTGCCAATTCAGGGGGGACTAGAGGCAATGAGCAGTTCTTC	once	NA	TRBV2	TRBJ2-1
CASSPRRGTYEQYF	TGTGCCAGCTCACCACGGCGGGGTACCTACGAGCAGTACTTC	NA	NA	TRBV18	TRBJ2-7
CATRGQGADEQYF	TGTGCGACACGGGGACAGGGGGCGGACGAGCAGTACTTC	NA	TRBD1	TRBV7-9	TRBJ2-7
CASSYSSYSVEAFF	TGTGCCAGCAGTTACTCGTCGTATTCCGTTGAAGCTTTCTTT	NA	NA	TRBV6-5	TRBJ1-1
CASSQTGGQVDGYTF	TGTGCCAGCAGCCAGACAGGGGGTCAAGTCGATGGCTACACCTTC	NA	TRBD1	TRBV5-6	TRBJ1-2
CASSIGSGNTIYF	TGTGCCAGTAGTATCGGCTCTGGAAACACCATATATTTT	NA	NA	TRBV19	TRBJ1-3
CASGLAGNNEQFF	TGTGCCAGCGGACTAGCGGGGAACAATGAGCAGTTCTTC	NA	TRBD2	TRBV9	TRBJ2-1
CASSPRLAGALSYEQYF	TGTGCCAGCAGCCCAAGACTAGCGGGGGCCCTCTCCTACGAGCAGTACTTC	NA	TRBD2	TRBV11-2	TRBJ2-7
CASSKGANHYGYTF	TGTGCCAGTAGTAAAGGGGCAAACCACTATGGCTACACCTTC	NA	NA	TRBV19	TRBJ1-2
CASSLSGNTEAFF	TGTGCCAGCAGCCTGTCAGGAAACACTGAAGCTTTCTTT	NA	NA	TRBV7-8	TRBJ1-1
CATSPTGTTYQETQYF	TGTGCCACCAGCCCCACCGGGACTACCTACCAAGAGACCCAGTACTTC	NA	TRBD2	TRBV15	TRBJ2-5
CASSIPGQLYEQYF	TGCGCCAGCAGTATCCCGGGACAGCTCTACGAGCAGTACTTC	NA	TRBD1	TRBV4-1	TRBJ2-7
CASQDRVKGYTF	TGTGCCAGCCAGGACAGGGTAAAAGGCTACACCTTC	NA	TRBD1	TRBV18	TRBJ1-2
CASRLGQGGYEQYF	TGTGCCAGTAGACTGGGACAGGGAGGATACGAGCAGTACTTC	NA	TRBD1	TRBV19	TRBJ2-7
CASTTTSSGGGTDTQYF	TGTGCCAGCACTACCACTTCTAGCGGGGGGGGCACAGATACGCAGTATTTT	once	TRBD2	TRBV2	TRBJ2-3
CASSQGPQGSEAFF	TGCGCCAGCAGCCAAGGCCCTCAGGGCTCTGAAGCTTTCTTT	NA	NA	TRBV4-3	TRBJ1-1
CASSERQWNTEAFF	TGTGCCAGCAGCGAAAGACAGTGGAACACTGAAGCTTTCTTT	NA	NA	TRBV6-1	TRBJ1-1
CASSAPGTSGQETQYF	TGTGCCAGCAGTGCCCCTGGGACTAGCGGCCAAGAGACCCAGTACTTC	NA	TRBD2	TRBV2	TRBJ2-5
CASSPGTTQETQYF	TGTGCCAGCAGCCCCGGGACAACCCAAGAGACCCAGTACTTC	once	NA	TRBV7-9	TRBJ2-5
CASSGTGSEKLFF	TGTGCCAGCAGCGGAACAGGGTCTGAAAAACTGTTTTTT	NA	NA	TRBV6-1	TRBJ1-4
CAISEGDRVNEKLFF	TGTGCCATCAGTGAGGGGGACAGGGTGAATGAAAAACTGTTTTTT	NA	TRBD1	TRBV10-3	TRBJ1-4
CAWSTQGLIAKNIQYF	TGTGCCTGGAGTACACAGGGTTTAATAGCCAAAAACATTCAGTACTTC	NA	NA	TRBV30	TRBJ2-4
CASSFSRGTTGELFF	TGTGCCAGCAGTTTTAGCAGGGGTACGACCGGGGAGCTGTTTTTT	NA	NA	TRBV27	TRBJ2-2
CASSSSGFYGYTF	TGTGCCAGCAGTTCATCAGGGTTCTATGGCTACACCTTC	NA	NA	TRBV6-5	TRBJ1-2
CASSGQGNQPQHF	TGTGCCAGCAGCGGACAGGGCAATCAGCCCCAGCATTTT	NA	TRBD1	TRBV27	TRBJ1-5
CASGPVTSGNTIYF	TGTGCCAGCGGCCCCGTAACCTCTGGAAACACCATATATTTT	NA	NA	TRBV9	TRBJ1-3
CASRQGQGALKTEAFF	TGCGCCAGCAGGCAGGGACAGGGGGCCTTAAAGACTGAAGCTTTCTTT	NA	TRBD1	TRBV10-2	TRBJ1-1
CASRGNRESSSYEQYF	TGTGCCAGCAGAGGAAACAGGGAGTCGAGCTCCTACGAGCAGTACTTC	NA	NA	TRBV2	TRBJ2-7